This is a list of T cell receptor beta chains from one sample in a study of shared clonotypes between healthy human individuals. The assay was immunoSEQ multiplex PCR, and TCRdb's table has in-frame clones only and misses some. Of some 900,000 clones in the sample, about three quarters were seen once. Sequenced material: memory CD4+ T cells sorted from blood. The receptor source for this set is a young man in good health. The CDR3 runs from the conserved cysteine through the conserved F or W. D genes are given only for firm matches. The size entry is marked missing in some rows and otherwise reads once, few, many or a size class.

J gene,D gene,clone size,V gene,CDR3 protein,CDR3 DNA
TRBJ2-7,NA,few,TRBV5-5,CASSSPSGGYEQYF,TGTGCCAGCAGCTCTCCTTCGGGCGGGTACGAGCAGTACTTC
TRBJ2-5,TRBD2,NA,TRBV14,CASSQGSAGEHETQYF,TGTGCCAGCAGCCAGGGATCCGCGGGAGAGCACGAGACCCAGTACTTC
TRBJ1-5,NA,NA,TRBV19,CASAGPGQGGKNQPQHF,TGTGCCAGTGCGGGGCCCGGGCAGGGAGGTAAAAATCAGCCCCAGCATTTT
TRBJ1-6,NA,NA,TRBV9,CASSVDGHYNSPLHF,TGTGCCAGCAGCGTGGACGGTCACTATAATTCACCCCTCCACTTT
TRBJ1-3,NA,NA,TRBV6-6,CAAQQGYRNTIYF,TGTGCCGCCCAGCAGGGGTACAGAAACACCATATATTTT
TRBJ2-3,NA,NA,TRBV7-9,CASSPIDSDTQYF,TGTGCCAGCAGCCCTATAGACTCGGATACGCAGTATTTT
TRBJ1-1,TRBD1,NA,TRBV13,CASSSLPRGRAFF,TGTGCCAGCAGCTCACTGCCGAGGGGGCGAGCTTTCTTT
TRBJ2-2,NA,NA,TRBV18,CASSPPGSGNTGELFF,TGTGCCAGCTCACCACCGGGGTCGGGGAACACCGGGGAGCTGTTTTTT
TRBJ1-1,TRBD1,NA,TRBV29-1,CSAGRGLDTEAFF,TGCAGCGCTGGAAGGGGGCTGGACACTGAAGCTTTCTTT
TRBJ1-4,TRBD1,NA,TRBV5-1,CASRRQGASTNEKLFF,TGCGCCAGCCGCCGACAGGGGGCCTCAACTAATGAAAAACTGTTTTTT
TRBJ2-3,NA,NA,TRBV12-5,CASGLTEGQYF,TGTGCTAGTGGTTTAACGGAGGGACAGTATTTT
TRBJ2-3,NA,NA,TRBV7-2,CASSSETWRAYTDTQYF,TGTGCCAGCAGCTCCGAGACCTGGCGGGCTTACACAGATACGCAGTATTTT
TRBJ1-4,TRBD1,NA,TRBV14,CASSHWTGGTANEKLFF,TGTGCCAGCAGCCACTGGACAGGGGGCACGGCTAATGAAAAACTGTTTTTT
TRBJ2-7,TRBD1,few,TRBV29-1,CSAGTGPYEQYF,TGCAGCGCAGGGACAGGGCCCTACGAGCAGTACTTC
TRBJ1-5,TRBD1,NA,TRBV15,CATSRDPRTGASRQPQHF,TGTGCCACCAGCAGAGATCCGAGGACAGGGGCATCCCGTCAGCCCCAGCATTTT
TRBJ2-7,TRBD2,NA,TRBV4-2,CASSQVRSGGGLDEQYF,TGTGCCAGCAGCCAAGTCCGCAGCGGGGGCGGGCTGGACGAGCAGTACTTC
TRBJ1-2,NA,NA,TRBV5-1,CASSLWVGYGYTF,TGCGCCAGCAGCTTATGGGTAGGCTATGGCTACACCTTC
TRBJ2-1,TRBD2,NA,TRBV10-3,CAISAKGLAGGDEQFF,TGTGCCATCAGTGCGAAGGGACTAGCGGGAGGGGATGAGCAGTTCTTC
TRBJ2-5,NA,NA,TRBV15,CATSRDFQETQYF,TGTGCCACCAGTCGGGACTTCCAAGAGACCCAGTACTTC
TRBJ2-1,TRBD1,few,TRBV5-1,CASSTGTGENEQFF,TGCGCCAGCAGCACCGGGACAGGGGAGAATGAGCAGTTCTTC
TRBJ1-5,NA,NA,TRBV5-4,CASSLNEGNQPQHF,TGTGCCAGCAGCCTCAATGAAGGCAATCAGCCCCAGCATTTT
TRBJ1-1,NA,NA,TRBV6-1,CAVSGIMNTEAFF,TGTGCCGTGTCAGGGATCATGAACACTGAAGCTTTCTTT
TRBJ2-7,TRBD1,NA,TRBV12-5,CASGLVWGQLYEQYF,TGTGCTAGTGGTTTGGTATGGGGACAGCTATACGAGCAGTACTTC
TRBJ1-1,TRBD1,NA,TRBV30,CAERRGLLRSAEAFF,TGTGCCGAGCGAAGGGGGCTTTTGAGATCCGCTGAAGCTTTCTTT
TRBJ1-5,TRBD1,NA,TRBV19,CASSAPRDRVDNQPQHF,TGTGCCAGTAGTGCGCCACGGGACAGGGTAGACAATCAGCCCCAGCATTTT
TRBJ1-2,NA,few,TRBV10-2,CASSESWAYGYTF,TGCGCCAGCAGTGAGTCTTGGGCCTATGGCTACACCTTC
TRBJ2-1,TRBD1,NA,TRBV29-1,CSVDERGQYDEQFF,TGCAGCGTTGATGAGAGGGGGCAGTATGATGAGCAGTTCTTC
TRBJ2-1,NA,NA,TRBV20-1,CSADWYNEQFF,TGCAGTGCTGATTGGTACAATGAGCAGTTCTTC
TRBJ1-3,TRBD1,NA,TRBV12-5,CASGLLQGGTIYF,TGTGCTAGTGGTTTGCTACAGGGGGGCACCATATATTTT
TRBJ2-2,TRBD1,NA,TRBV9,CASNTGQGARTGELFF,TGTGCCAGCAATACGGGACAGGGGGCGAGAACCGGGGAGCTGTTTTTT
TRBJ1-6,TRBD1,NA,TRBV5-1,CASSSGTGGLGSPLHF,TGCGCCAGCAGCTCCGGGACAGGAGGCCTCGGTTCACCCCTCCACTTT
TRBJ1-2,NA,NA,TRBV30,CAWSDAAYGYTF,TGTGCCTGGAGTGATGCAGCCTATGGCTACACCTTC
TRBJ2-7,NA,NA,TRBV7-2,CASSLDVSGNYEQYF,TGTGCCAGCAGCTTAGATGTCTCCGGGAACTACGAGCAGTACTTC
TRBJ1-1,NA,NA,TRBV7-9,CASSASGLLNTEAFF,TGTGCCAGCAGCGCCTCGGGACTCTTGAACACTGAAGCTTTCTTT
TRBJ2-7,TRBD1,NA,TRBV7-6,CASSSSPLGTGSSYEQYF,TGTGCCAGCAGCTCTTCTCCTCTCGGGACAGGTAGCTCCTACGAGCAGTACTTC
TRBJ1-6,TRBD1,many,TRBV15,CATRTGWDSPLHF,TGTGCCACCAGGACAGGGTGGGATTCACCCCTCCACTTT
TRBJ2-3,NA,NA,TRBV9,CASSTRGDYSTDTQYF,TGTGCCAGCAGCACAAGGGGGGACTACAGCACAGATACGCAGTATTTT
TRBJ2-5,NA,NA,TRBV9,CASSVATETQYF,TGTGCCAGCAGCGTAGCGACGGAGACCCAGTACTTC
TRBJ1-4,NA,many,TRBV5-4,CASSLQGTNEKLFF,TGTGCCAGCAGCTTGCAGGGGACTAATGAAAAACTGTTTTTT
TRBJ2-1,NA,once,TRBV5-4,CASSYTGYNEQFF,TGTGCCAGCAGCTATACAGGGTACAATGAGCAGTTCTTC
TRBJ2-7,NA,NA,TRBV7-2,CASSLRGIGSEQYF,TGTGCCAGCAGCTTAAGGGGGATAGGGAGCGAGCAGTACTTC
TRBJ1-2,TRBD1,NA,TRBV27,CASSAGQRGGYTF,TGTGCCAGCAGTGCGGGACAGCGGGGTGGCTACACCTTC